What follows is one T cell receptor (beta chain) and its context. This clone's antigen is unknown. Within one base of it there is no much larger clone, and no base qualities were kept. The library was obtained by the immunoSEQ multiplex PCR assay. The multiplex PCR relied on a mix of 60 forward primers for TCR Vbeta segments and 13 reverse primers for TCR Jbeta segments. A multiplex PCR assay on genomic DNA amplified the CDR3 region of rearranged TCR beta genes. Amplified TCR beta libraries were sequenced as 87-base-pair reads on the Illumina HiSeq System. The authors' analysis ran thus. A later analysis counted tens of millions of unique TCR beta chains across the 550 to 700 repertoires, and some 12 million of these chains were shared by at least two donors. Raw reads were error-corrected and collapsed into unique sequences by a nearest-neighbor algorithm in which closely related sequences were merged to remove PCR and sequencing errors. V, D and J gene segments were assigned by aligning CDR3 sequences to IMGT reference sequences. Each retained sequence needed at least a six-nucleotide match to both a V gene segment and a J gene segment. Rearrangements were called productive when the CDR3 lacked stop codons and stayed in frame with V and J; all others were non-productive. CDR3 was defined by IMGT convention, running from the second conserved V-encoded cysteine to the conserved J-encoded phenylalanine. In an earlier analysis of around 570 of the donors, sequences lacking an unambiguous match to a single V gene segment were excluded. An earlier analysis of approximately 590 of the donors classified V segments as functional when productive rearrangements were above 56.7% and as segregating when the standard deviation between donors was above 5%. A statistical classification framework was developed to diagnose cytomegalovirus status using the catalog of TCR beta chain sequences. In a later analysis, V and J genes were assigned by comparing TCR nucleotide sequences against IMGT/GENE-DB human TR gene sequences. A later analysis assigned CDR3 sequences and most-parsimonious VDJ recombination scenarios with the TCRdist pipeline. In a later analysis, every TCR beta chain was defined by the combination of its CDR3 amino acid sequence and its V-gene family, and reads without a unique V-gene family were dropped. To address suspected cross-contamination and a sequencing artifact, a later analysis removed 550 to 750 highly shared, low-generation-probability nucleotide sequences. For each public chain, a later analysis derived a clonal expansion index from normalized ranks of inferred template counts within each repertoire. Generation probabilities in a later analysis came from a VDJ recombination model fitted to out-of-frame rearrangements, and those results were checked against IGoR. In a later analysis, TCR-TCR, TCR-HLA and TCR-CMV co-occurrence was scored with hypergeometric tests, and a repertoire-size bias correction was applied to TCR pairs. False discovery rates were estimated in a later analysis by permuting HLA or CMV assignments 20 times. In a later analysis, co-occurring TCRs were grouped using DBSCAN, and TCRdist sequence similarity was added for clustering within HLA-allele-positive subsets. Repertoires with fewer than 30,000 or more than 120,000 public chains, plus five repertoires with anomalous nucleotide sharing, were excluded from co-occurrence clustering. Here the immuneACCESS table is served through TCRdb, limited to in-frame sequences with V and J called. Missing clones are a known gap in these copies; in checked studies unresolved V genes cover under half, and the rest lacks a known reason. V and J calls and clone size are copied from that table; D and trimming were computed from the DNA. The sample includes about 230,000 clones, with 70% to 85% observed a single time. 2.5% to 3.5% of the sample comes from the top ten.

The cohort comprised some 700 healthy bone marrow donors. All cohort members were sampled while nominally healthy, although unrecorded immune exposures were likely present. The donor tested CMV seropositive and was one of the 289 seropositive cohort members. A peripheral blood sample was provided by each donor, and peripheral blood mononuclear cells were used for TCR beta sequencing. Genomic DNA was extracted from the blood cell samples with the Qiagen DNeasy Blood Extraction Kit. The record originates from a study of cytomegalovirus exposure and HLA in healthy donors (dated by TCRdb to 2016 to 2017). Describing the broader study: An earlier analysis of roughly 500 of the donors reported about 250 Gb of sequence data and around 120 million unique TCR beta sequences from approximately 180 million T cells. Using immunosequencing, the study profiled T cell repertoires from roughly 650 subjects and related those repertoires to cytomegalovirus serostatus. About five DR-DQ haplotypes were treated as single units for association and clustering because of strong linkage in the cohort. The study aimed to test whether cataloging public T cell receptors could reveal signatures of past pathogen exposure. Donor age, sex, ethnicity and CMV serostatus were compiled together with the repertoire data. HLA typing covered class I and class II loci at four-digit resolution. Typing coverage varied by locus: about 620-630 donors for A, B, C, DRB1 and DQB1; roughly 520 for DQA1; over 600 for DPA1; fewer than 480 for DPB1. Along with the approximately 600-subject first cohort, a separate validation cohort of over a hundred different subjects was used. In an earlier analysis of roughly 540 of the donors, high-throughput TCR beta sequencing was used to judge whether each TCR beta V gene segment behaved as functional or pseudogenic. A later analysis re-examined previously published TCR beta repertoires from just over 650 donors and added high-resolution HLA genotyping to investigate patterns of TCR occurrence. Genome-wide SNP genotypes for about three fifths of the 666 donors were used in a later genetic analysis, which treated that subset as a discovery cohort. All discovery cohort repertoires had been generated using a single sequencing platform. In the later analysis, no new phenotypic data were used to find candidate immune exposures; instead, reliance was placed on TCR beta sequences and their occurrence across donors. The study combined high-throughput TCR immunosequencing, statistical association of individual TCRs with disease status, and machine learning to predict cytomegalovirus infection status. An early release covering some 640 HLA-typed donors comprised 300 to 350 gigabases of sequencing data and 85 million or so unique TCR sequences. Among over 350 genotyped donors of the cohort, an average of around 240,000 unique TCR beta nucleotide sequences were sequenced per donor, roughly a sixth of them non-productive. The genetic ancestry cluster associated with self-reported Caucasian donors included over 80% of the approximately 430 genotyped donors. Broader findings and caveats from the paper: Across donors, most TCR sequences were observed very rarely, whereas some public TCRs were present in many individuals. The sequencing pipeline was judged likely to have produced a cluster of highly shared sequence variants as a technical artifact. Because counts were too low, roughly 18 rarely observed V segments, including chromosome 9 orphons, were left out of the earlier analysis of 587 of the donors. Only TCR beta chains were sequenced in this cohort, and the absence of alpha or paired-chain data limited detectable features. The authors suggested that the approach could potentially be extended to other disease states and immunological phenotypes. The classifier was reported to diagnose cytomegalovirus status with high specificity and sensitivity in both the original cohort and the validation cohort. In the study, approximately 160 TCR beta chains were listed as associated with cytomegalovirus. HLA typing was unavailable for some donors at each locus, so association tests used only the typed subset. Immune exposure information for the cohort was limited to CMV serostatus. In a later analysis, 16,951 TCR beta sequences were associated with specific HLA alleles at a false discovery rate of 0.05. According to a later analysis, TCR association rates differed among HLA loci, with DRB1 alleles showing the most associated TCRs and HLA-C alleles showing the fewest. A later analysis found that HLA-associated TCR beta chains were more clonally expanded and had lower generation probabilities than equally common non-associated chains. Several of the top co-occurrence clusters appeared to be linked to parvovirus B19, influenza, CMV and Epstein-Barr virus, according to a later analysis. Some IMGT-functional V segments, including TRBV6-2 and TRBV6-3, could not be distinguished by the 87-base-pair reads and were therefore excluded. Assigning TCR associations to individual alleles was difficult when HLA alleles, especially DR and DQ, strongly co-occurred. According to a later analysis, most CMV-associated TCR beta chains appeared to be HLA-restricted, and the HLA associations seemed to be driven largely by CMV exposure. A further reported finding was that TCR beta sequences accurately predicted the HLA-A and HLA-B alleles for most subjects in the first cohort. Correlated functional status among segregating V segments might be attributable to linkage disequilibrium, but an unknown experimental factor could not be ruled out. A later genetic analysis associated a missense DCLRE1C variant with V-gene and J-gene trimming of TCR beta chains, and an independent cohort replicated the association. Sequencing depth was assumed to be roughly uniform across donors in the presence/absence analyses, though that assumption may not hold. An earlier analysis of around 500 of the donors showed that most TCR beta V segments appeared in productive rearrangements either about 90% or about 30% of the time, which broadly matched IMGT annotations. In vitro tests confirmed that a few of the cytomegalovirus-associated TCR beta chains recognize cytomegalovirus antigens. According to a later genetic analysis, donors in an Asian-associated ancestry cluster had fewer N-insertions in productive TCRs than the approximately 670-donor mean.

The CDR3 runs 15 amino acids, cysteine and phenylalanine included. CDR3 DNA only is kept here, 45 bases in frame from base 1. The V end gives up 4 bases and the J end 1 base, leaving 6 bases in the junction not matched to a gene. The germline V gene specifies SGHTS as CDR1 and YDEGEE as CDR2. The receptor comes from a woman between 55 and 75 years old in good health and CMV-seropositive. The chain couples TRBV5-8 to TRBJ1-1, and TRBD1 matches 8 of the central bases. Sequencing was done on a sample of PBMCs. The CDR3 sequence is CASSGGDRWNTEAFF. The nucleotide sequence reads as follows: TGTGCCAGCAGCGGGGGGGACAGGTGGAACACTGAAGCTTTCTTT.